Listed here are 14 T cell receptor beta chains from one sample, sequenced in a study of T cells after yellow fever vaccination. TCRdb redid the calling of the 5' RACE reads with MiXCR, one entry per CDR3 protein. This table holds approximately 550,000 distinct CDR3 sequences, 15% to 20% found once. The starting material was PBMCs, obtained 15 days after the yellow fever booster vaccination. These receptors came from a man aged 30 to 45 who received the YFV17D yellow fever vaccine.

This clonotype has a handful of counts. This rearrangement joins TRBV19 to TRBJ2-7, with D perhaps assigned TRBD1 or TRBD2 (5 bases each). Germline values: CDR1 LNHDA, CDR2 SQIVND (reference sequence). The CDR3 extends over 15 amino acids. V was clipped by 3 bases and J by 2 bases, with 14 bases between them. CDR3 loop: CASSMGTGPTYEQYF. CDR3 coding DNA: TGTGCCAGTAGTATGGGGACGGGACCCACCTACGAGCAGTACTTC. The entire variable domain, with the rest obtained from reference TRBV19 and TRBJ2-7, is as follows: DGGITQSPKYLFRKEGQNVTLSCEQNLNHDAMYWYRQDPGQGLRLIYYSQIVNDFQKGDIAEGYSVSREKKESFPLTVTSAQKNPTAFYLCASSMGTGPTYEQYFGPGTRLTVT.

The sample holds many counts of this clonotype. The junction does not match germline at one end; this may be a read error. J is TRBJ2-7 and V is TRBV12-3 or TRBV12-4; 11 bases fit TRBD2. This CDR3 comprises 14 residues. The CDR3 sequence is CASSPTSGTYEQYF. Written as DNA, the CDR3 is TGCGCCAGCAGCCCGACTAGCGGGACCTACGAGCAGTACTTC.

This clonotype was counted between two and nine times. The chain has TRBV12-3 or TRBV12-4 and TRBJ2-7, with a possible D match to TRBD2 (7 bases). The CDR3 totals 14 residues. Trimming took off 7 bases at V and 1 base at J, with 14 bases between the two ends. Here the CDR3 reads CASTGGAASYEQYF. CDR3 coding DNA: TGTGCCAGCACTGGGGGGGCGGCATCCTACGAGCAGTACTTC.

This clonotype was seen more than once but under ten times. The chain couples TRBV10-3 to TRBJ2-7, with D perhaps assigned TRBD1 or TRBD2 (7 bases each). Germline V gene lookup returns CDR1 ENHRY and CDR2 SYGVKD. The ends were cut back, 4 bases at V and 1 base at J, with 11 bases in the middle. The CDR3 sequence is 14 residues long. The CDR3 region is CAISGQGGSYEQYF. The CDR3 DNA follows: TGTGCCATCAGTGGACAGGGAGGGTCCTACGAGCAGTACTTC.

The rearrangement uses TRBV6-1 and TRBJ1-2, with D maybe TRBD1 (6 bases). The CDR3 length is 13 residues. Germline CDR1 reads MNHNS; CDR2 reads SASEGT. V lost 7 bases and J 5 bases, leaving 14 bases between the germline ends. The CDR3 DNA reads TGTGCCAGCATACGGACAGACTCTTATGGCTACACCTTC. Translating gives CASIRTDSYGYTF.

This clonotype was recorded many times. This rearrangement joins TRBV20-1 to TRBJ1-4; D gene uncertain. The V end was cut by 3 bases, the J end by 7 bases, with 3 bases between. Germline V gene lookup returns CDR1 DFQATT and CDR2 SNEGSKA (reference sequence). CDR3 size: 10 residues. CDR3 protein: CSASSEKLFF. As DNA, the CDR3 is TGCAGTGCTAGTTCTGAAAAACTGTTTTTT.

This clonotype was counted between two and nine times. The chain recombines TRBV7-2 with TRBJ2-4, with 7 positions matching TRBD2. V trimming: 1 base; J trimming: 1 base; junction bases outside the gene matches: 4. The CDR3 is 16 residues long. CDR1 and CDR2 (germline): SGHTA, FQGNSA. CDR3 loop: CASSLVAGVAKNIQYF. Here the CDR3 DNA reads TGTGCCAGCAGCTTAGTCGCGGGAGTTGCCAAAAACATTCAGTACTTC.

This clonotype appeared a few times. This chain joins TRBV6-2 or TRBV6-3 and TRBJ2-7, with a weak D call TRBD2 (6 bases). The germline V and J ends were trimmed by 6 bases and 3 bases, with 18 bases remaining between them. The germline gives CDR1 MNHEY, CDR2 SVGEGT. The CDR3 loop spans 15 amino acids. Written as DNA, the CDR3 is TGTGCCAGCAGATTGGGACTGACGGATCTCTACGAGCAGTACTTC. It yields the protein CASRLGLTDLYEQYF.

Only a few counts were recorded for this clonotype. This sequence joins TRBV5-1 and TRBJ2-1, with 13 nucleotides matching TRBD2. Germline V gives CDR1 SGHRS, CDR2 YFSETQ. The CDR3 is made up of 16 amino acids. V dropped 4 bases and J dropped 8; count of bases not matched to a gene: 9. The CDR3 sequence: CASSPGTSGIFDEQFF. CDR3 bases: TGCGCCAGCAGCCCGGGGACTAGCGGGATTTTCGATGAGCAGTTCTTC.

This clonotype was seen more than once but under ten times. The chain combines TRBV12-3 or TRBV12-4 with TRBJ1-5; weak D call: TRBD1 (5 bases). The V and J ends lost 4 bases and 3 bases respectively, with 10 bases between them. CDR3 length: 14 amino acids. The CDR3 loop reads CASSSGASNQPQHF. The CDR3 DNA sequence: TGTGCCAGCAGTTCCGGGGCGTCCAATCAGCCCCAGCATTTT.

The chain links TRBV6-1 to TRBJ2-1; 8 bases fit TRBD1. CDR1 is MNHNS and CDR2 is SASEGT in the germline V gene. CDR3 length: 15 amino acids. Trimming took 5 bases from V and 10 from J; bases not matched to a gene: 13. The CDR3 sequence: CASSTDPQGAAEQFF. The CDR3 DNA reads as TGTGCCAGCAGTACGGACCCGCAGGGGGCCGCGGAGCAGTTCTTC.

J is TRBJ1-2 and V is TRBV29-1; 9 positions agree with TRBD1. The CDR3 contains 13 residues. The junction had 6 bases not matched to a gene; V was cut back by 4 bases and J by 6 bases. Germline values: CDR1 SQVTM, CDR2 ANQGSEA. For the CDR3, the DNA is TGCAGCGTTGGAGGGGACAGGGAGGATGGCTACACCTTC. It encodes CSVGGDREDGYTF.

This clonotype showed up just a few times. The chain carries TRBV28 and TRBJ1-4, with D possibly matching TRBD1 (6 bases). The germline V gene has CDR1 MDHEN and CDR2 SYDVKM. There are 15 residues in the CDR3. The V gene lost 5 bases and the J gene lost 6 bases, with 16 bases spanning the gap. The CDR3 nucleotides are TGTGCCAGCAGTGACCCGCGGGGGGCGCATGAAAAACTGTTTTTT. Protein sequence: CASSDPRGAHEKLFF.

This clonotype was detected a few times. The rearrangement uses TRBV4-3 and TRBJ1-2; D gene ambiguous. V lost 0 bases, J lost 8 bases, and 16 bases lay in between. The CDR3 spans 15 residues. Germline V lookup: CDR1 LGHNA, CDR2 YSLEER. As DNA, the CDR3 is TGCGCCAGCAGCCAAGACAAACCGGCGGCAGGAGGCTACACCTTC. As protein: CASSQDKPAAGGYTF.